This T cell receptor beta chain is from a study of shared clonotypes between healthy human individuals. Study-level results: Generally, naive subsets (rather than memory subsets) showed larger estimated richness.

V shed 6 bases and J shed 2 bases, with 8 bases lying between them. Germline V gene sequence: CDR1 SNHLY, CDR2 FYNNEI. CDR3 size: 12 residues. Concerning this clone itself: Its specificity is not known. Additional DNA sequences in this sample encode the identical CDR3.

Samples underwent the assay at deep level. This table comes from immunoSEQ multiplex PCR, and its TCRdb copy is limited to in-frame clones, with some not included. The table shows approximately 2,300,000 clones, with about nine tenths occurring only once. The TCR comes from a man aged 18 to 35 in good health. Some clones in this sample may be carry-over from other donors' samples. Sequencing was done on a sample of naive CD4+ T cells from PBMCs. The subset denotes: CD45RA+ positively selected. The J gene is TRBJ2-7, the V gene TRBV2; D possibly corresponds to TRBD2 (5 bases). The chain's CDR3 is CASRTGTYEQYF. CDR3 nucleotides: TGTGCCAGCAGAACCGGGACCTACGAGCAGTACTTC.